These T cell receptor beta chains were read from a single sample in a study of blood T cell repertoires in COVID-19. TCRdb's table, derived via immunoSEQ multiplex PCR, lists solely in-frame clones and lacks some. The sample holds tens of thousands of clones; 70% to 90% are singletons and the top ten take roughly 5%. The sequenced sample was peripheral blood. These TCRs come from a man in his forties with acute or convalescent COVID-19. The CDR3 runs from the conserved cysteine through the conserved F or W. The D gene is left open where the match is weak. Clone size is stated in some rows and not others, as once, few, many or a class when expanded.

D,V,size,length,J,DNA,CDR3
TRBD2,TRBV10-2,.,15,TRBJ2-3,TGCGCCAGCAGAAGGTCTAGCGGGAGCACAGATACGCAGTATTTT,CASRRSSGSTDTQYF
.,TRBV3-1/TRBV3-2,.,18,TRBJ1-1,TGTGCCAGCAGCCAAGATCGGTGGAGGAATGGTTGGAGCACTGAAGCTTTCTTT,CASSQDRWRNGWSTEAFF
TRBD2,TRBV5-6,.,16,TRBJ2-7,TGTGCCAGCAGCTTGTACTTTACTAGCGGGACCTACGAGCAGTACTTC,CASSLYFTSGTYEQYF
TRBD1,TRBV27,.,15,TRBJ1-5,TGTGCCAGCAGTGATACAGGGGGCTCAAATCAGCCCCAGCATTTT,CASSDTGGSNQPQHF
TRBD1,TRBV19,.,15,TRBJ1-2,TGTGCCAGTAGTAACCGGGACAGGGGAGGGTATGGCTACACCTTC,CASSNRDRGGYGYTF
TRBD1,TRBV5-4,.,14,TRBJ1-2,TGTGCCAGCAGCTCTCCGGGACAGCTCTATGGCTACACCTTC,CASSSPGQLYGYTF
TRBD2,TRBV30,.,14,TRBJ2-3,TGTGCCTGGAAGACTAGCGGGGGGCCAGATACGCAGTATTTT,CAWKTSGGPDTQYF
.,TRBV18,.,16,TRBJ1-2,TGTGCCAGCTCACCGGACCACGGACAGTCCTACTATGGCTACACCTTC,CASSPDHGQSYYGYTF
.,TRBV30,.,13,TRBJ2-2,TGTGCCTGGAGACGGGTAGACACCGGGGAGCTGTTTTTT,CAWRRVDTGELFF
.,TRBV4-1,.,12,TRBJ1-2,TGCGCCAGCAGCCAAGTCGACTATGGCTACACCTTC,CASSQVDYGYTF
TRBD2,TRBV4-1,.,14,TRBJ2-7,TGCGCCAGCAGCCAAAAGCGGGGCCTACTCGAGCAGTACTTC,CASSQKRGLLEQYF
.,TRBV20-1,.,13,TRBJ1-2,TGCAGTGCTAGTGCAAACAGTAACTATGGCTACACCTTC,CSASANSNYGYTF
.,TRBV27,once,14,TRBJ1-2,TGTGCCAGCAGTTTATCGAGGCAGAACTATGGCTACACCTTC,CASSLSRQNYGYTF
TRBD2,TRBV5-4,.,17,TRBJ2-3,TGTGCCAGCAGTGGGACTAGCGGGGGCCGGAGCACAGATACGCAGTATTTT,CASSGTSGGRSTDTQYF
TRBD1,TRBV6-5,.,13,TRBJ1-5,TGTGCCAGCAGCACCGACAGGGACCGACCCCAGCATTTT,CASSTDRDRPQHF
.,TRBV7-2,.,13,TRBJ1-2,TGTGCCAGCAGCTCAGCAGGGGTAGGTGGCTACACCTTC,CASSSAGVGGYTF
TRBD1,TRBV27,.,14,TRBJ1-2,TGTGCCAGCAGTCCCACAGGGGTCGACTATGGCTACACCTTC,CASSPTGVDYGYTF
.,TRBV5-1,few,13,TRBJ2-2,TGCGCCAGCAGCCTCGATATAGTCGGGGAGCTGTTTTTT,CASSLDIVGELFF
.,TRBV27,.,12,TRBJ2-1,TGTGCCAGCAGTTGGGGGGGCCGTGAGCAGTTCTTC,CASSWGGREQFF
TRBD1,TRBV2,.,15,TRBJ2-2,TGTGCCAGCAGCCGTAGGACAGGGGTCACCGGGGAGCTGTTTTTT,CASSRRTGVTGELFF
TRBD1,TRBV6-5,once,13,TRBJ1-2,TGTGCCAGCAGCCACAGGGGGCTGGGTGGCTACACCTTC,CASSHRGLGGYTF
.,TRBV14,.,14,TRBJ1-2,TGTGCCAGCAGCCAAGAGTATACAGGACAGGGCTACACCTTC,CASSQEYTGQGYTF
TRBD2,TRBV5-1,.,14,TRBJ2-3,TGCGCCAGCCAGGCGACTAGCGGGACAGATACGCAGTATTTT,CASQATSGTDTQYF
TRBD2,TRBV15,.,15,TRBJ2-7,TGTGCCACCAGCAGAGGGACTAGCGGGAGTTACGAGCAGTACTTC,CATSRGTSGSYEQYF
TRBD1,TRBV5-6,.,15,TRBJ1-1,TGTGCCAGCAGGAACAGGGGGCTCATGAACACTGAAGCTTTCTTT,CASRNRGLMNTEAFF
.,TRBV5-6,.,13,TRBJ2-3,TGTGCCAGCAGCATACACACGTCTGGTACGCAGTATTTT,CASSIHTSGTQYF
.,TRBV15,.,13,TRBJ2-1,TGTGCCACCAGCAGATCAGGGGTCAATGAGCAGTTCTTC,CATSRSGVNEQFF
.,TRBV19,.,16,TRBJ1-5,TGTGCCAGTAGTATATCACAACAGGGTTCCAATCAGCCCCAGCATTTT,CASSISQQGSNQPQHF
.,TRBV6-1,.,15,TRBJ1-1,TGTGCCAGCAGTGAATCGGGCAGGGTAGGCACTGAAGCTTTCTTT,CASSESGRVGTEAFF
TRBD1,TRBV7-2,few,15,TRBJ2-1,TGTGCCAGCAGCTTAGGACAGGGGACCTACAATGAGCAGTTCTTC,CASSLGQGTYNEQFF
.,TRBV14,.,15,TRBJ2-7,TGTGCCAGCAGCCCTCAACCTATTAATTCCTACGAGCAGTACTTC,CASSPQPINSYEQYF
.,TRBV29-1,.,12,TRBJ1-1,TGCAGCGCTTGGGGGGGGAACACTGAAGCTTTCTTT,CSAWGGNTEAFF
TRBD2,TRBV5-1,.,16,TRBJ2-1,TGCGCCAGCAGCTTGGCCGGGGTAGCGGGGGGCGGTGAGCAGTTCTTC,CASSLAGVAGGGEQFF
.,TRBV6-1,.,16,TRBJ1-2,TGTGCCAGCAGTGAGGGGTCCTGGTCAGGGCCTCTCGGCTACACCTTC,CASSEGSWSGPLGYTF
.,TRBV7-9,.,14,TRBJ2-1,TGTGCCAGCAGCTTAGAGGCAGGGGGAGGTGAGCAGTTCTTC,CASSLEAGGGEQFF
TRBD1,TRBV9,.,15,TRBJ2-1,TGTGCCAGCAGCCCCAGACAGGGGGATTACAATGAGCAGTTCTTC,CASSPRQGDYNEQFF
.,TRBV19,.,13,TRBJ1-1,TGTGCCAGTAGTATGTTGGGGGGGGCTGAAGCTTTCTTT,CASSMLGGAEAFF
.,TRBV3-1/TRBV3-2,.,15,TRBJ2-4,TGTGCCAGCAGCCAAACGTTAGTGGCCAAAAACATTCAGTACTTC,CASSQTLVAKNIQYF
.,TRBV19,.,13,TRBJ2-1,TGTGCCAGTAGTATTGGTAGTCCCCATGAGCAGTTCTTC,CASSIGSPHEQFF
.,TRBV6-2/TRBV6-3,.,16,TRBJ1-1,TGTGCCAGCAGTTCCGGACCGGGAGGGCCGAACACTGAAGCTTTCTTT,CASSSGPGGPNTEAFF
TRBD2,TRBV6-2/TRBV6-3,.,16,TRBJ2-3,TGTGCCAGCAGTTCCCGGACTAGCCAGATCACAGATACGCAGTATTTT,CASSSRTSQITDTQYF
.,TRBV19,.,14,TRBJ2-1,TGTGCCAGTAGTGTAGAACAGACCTACAATGAGCAGTTCTTC,CASSVEQTYNEQFF
TRBD1,TRBV19,.,18,TRBJ1-5,TGTGCCAGTAATGCTCGTAGGGCAGGGGGCGCAAAGACTCAGCCCCAGCATTTT,CASNARRAGGAKTQPQHF
.,TRBV27,many,12,TRBJ1-5,TGTGCCAGCAGCGCACTCAATCAGCCCCAGCATTTT,CASSALNQPQHF
TRBD1,TRBV20-1,.,11,TRBJ2-1,TGCAGGGGACAGGGGGGCAATGAGCAGTTCTTC,CRGQGGNEQFF
TRBD1,TRBV19,.,14,TRBJ1-2,TGTGCCAGTAGTCCGGACAGGGAAGCCTATGGCTACACCTTC,CASSPDREAYGYTF
.,TRBV12-3/TRBV12-4,.,12,TRBJ1-4,TGTGCCAGCAGTTCGTTCGGGGAAAAACTGTTTTTT,CASSSFGEKLFF
.,TRBV10-3,once,15,TRBJ2-3,TGTGCCATCAGTGACGGTGCCGGAAGGGGAGATACGCAGTATTTT,CAISDGAGRGDTQYF
.,TRBV5-4,few,14,TRBJ1-2,TGTGCCAGCAGTCTAGAACAGGTCGCATATGGCTACACCTTC,CASSLEQVAYGYTF
TRBD2,TRBV19,.,14,TRBJ2-3,TGTGCCAGTCGGGAAGCGGGGGAAAGAGATACGCAGTATTTT,CASREAGERDTQYF
TRBD1,TRBV30,.,13,TRBJ1-1,TGTGCCATCGGTCAGGGGGGGAACACTGAAGCTTTCTTT,CAIGQGGNTEAFF
.,TRBV3-1/TRBV3-2,.,14,TRBJ2-7,TGTGCCAGCAGCCCCTACAGGGACTCCTACGAGCAGTACTTC,CASSPYRDSYEQYF
TRBD2,TRBV7-9,.,18,TRBJ2-3,TGTGCCAGCAGCCCCCGACTAGCGGGAGGTGGGGGCACAGATACGCAGTATTTT,CASSPRLAGGGGTDTQYF